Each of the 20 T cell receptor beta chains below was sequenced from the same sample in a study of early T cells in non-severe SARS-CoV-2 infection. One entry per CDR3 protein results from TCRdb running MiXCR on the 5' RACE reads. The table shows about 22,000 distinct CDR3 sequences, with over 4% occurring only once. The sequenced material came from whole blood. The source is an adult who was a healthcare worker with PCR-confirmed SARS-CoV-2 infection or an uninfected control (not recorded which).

The CDR3: CASSLEAGGPWETQYF. The CDR3 region has the DNA TGTGCCAGCAGCTTAGAAGCGGGGGGGCCCTGGGAGACCCAGTACTTC. The gene calls are TRBV7-2 and TRBJ2-5; TRBD2 matches 10 bases. The CDR3 is made up of 16 amino acids. The V gene's germline CDR1 is SGHTA and CDR2 FQGNSA. Trimming at V came to 1 base and at J to 5 bases, leaving 7 bases not matched to a gene.

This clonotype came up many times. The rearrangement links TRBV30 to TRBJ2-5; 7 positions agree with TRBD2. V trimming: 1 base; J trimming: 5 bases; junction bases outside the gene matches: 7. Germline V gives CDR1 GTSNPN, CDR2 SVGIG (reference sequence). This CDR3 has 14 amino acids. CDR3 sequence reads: CAWSGTGGLETQYF. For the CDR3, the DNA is TGTGCCTGGAGTGGGACGGGGGGACTGGAGACCCAGTACTTC.

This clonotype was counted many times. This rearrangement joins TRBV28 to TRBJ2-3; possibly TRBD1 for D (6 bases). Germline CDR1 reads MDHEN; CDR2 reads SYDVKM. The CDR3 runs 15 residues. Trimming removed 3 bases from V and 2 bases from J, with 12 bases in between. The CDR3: CASSFQGRHTDTQYF. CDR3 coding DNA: TGTGCCAGCAGTTTTCAGGGGAGACACACAGATACGCAGTATTTT.

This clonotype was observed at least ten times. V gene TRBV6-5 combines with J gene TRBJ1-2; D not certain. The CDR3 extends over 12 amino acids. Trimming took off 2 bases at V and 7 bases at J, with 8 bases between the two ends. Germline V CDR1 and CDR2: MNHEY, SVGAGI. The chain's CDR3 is CASSYDGVGYTF. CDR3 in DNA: TGTGCCAGCAGTTACGATGGGGTTGGCTACACCTTC.

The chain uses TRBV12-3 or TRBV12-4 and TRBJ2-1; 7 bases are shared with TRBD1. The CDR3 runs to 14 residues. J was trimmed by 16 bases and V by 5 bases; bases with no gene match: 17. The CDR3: CASSVGQRTLKSFF. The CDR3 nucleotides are TGTGCCAGCAGTGTGGGACAGCGTACCCTTAAGTCATTCTTC.

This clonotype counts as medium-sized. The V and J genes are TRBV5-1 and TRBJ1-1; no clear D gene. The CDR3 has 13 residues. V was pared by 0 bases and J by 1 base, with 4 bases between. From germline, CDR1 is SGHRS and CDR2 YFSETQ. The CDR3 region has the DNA TGCGCCAGCAGCTTGGAGCAGAACACTGAAGCTTTCTTT. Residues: CASSLEQNTEAFF.

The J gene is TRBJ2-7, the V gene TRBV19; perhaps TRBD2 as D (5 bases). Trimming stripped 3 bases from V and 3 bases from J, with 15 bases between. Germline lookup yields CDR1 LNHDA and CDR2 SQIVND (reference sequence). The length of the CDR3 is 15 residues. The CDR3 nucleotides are TGTGCCAGTAGTATTCTGACTGAAGACTACTACGAGCAGTACTTC. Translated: CASSILTEDYYEQYF.

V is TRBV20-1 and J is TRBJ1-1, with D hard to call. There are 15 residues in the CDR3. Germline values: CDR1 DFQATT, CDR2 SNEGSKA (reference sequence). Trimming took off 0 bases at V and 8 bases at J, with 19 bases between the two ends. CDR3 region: CSARDQGRLVWEAFF. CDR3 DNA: TGCAGTGCTAGAGATCAAGGGAGGCTTGTATGGGAAGCTTTCTTT.

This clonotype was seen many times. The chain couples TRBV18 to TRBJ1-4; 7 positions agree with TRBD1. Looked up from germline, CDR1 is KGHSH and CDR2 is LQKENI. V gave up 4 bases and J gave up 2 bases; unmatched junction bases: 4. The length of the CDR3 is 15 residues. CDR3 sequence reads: CASSLLGQTNEKLFF. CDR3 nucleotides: TGTGCCAGCTCACTGCTGGGACAGACTAATGAAAAACTGTTTTTT.

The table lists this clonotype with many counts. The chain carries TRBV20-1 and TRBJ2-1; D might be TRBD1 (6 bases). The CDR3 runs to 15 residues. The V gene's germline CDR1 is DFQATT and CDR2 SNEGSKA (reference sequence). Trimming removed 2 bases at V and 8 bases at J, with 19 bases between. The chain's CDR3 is CSARMSEGVWYEQFF. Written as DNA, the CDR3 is TGCAGTGCTAGAATGAGCGAGGGGGTTTGGTATGAGCAGTTCTTC.

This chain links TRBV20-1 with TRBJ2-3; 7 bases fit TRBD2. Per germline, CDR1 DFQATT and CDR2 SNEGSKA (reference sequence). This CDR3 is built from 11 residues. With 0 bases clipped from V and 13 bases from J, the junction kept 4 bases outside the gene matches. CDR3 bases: TGCAGTGCTAGAGAGCACGGACTAGAGTATTTT. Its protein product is CSAREHGLEYF.

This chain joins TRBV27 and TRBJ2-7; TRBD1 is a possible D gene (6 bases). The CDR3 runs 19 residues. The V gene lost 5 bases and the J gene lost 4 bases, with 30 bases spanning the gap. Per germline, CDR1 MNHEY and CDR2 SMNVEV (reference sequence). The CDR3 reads CASSPQGVLFLAPQYEQYF. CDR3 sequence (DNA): TGTGCCAGCAGTCCACAGGGTGTGCTTTTCCTGGCCCCCCAGTACGAGCAGTACTTC.

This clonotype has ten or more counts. The CDR3, as DNA: TGTGCCAGCAGTTTGGGCGGGGGGGCCGATACGCAGTATTTT. It is translated as CASSLGGGADTQYF. This chain links TRBV12-3 or TRBV12-4 with TRBJ2-3; the match to TRBD2 covers 9 bases. The CDR3 extends over 14 amino acids. With 3 bases clipped from V and 6 bases from J, the junction kept 4 bases outside the gene matches.

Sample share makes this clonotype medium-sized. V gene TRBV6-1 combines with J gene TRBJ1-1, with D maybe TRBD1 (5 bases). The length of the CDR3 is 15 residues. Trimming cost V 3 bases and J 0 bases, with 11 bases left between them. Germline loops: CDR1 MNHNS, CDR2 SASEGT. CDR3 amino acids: CASSDQDSMNTEAFF. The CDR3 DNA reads TGTGCCAGCAGTGACCAAGACAGCATGAACACTGAAGCTTTCTTT.

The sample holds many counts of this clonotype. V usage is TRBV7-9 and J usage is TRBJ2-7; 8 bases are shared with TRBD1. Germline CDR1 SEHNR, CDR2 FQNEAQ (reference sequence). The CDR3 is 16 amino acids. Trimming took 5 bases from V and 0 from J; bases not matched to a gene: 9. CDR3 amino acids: CASSEQGAPISYEQYF. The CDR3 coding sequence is TGTGCCAGCAGCGAGCAGGGGGCCCCGATCTCCTACGAGCAGTACTTC.

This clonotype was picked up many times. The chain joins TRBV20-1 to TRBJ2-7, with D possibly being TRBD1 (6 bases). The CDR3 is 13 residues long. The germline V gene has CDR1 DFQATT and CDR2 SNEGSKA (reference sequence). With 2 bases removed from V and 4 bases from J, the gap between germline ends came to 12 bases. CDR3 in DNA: TGCAGTGCTAGACGGCAGGGGTTGTACGAGCAGTACTTC. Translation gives CSARRQGLYEQYF.

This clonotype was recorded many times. The CDR3 nucleotides are TGCAGCGTCGGCAGGACAGGGGACACTGAAGCTTTCTTT. The encoded protein is CSVGRTGDTEAFF. V is TRBV29-1 and J is TRBJ1-1; 9 bases align to TRBD1. The trim removed 6 bases at V and 3 bases at J, leaving 5 bases unmatched. CDR3 length equals 13 residues. Germline CDR1 is SQVTM and CDR2 is ANQGSEA.

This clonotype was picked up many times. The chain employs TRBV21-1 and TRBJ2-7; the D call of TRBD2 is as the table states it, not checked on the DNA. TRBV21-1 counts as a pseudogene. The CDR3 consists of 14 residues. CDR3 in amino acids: CASRGVEGPYEQYF. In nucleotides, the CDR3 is TGTGCCAGCAGAGGGGTTGAGGGCCCTTACGAGCAGTACTTC.

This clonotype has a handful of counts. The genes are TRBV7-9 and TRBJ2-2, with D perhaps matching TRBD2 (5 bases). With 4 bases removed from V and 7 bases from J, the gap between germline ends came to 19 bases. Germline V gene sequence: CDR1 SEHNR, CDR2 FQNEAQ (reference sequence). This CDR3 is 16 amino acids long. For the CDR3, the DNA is TGTGCCAGCAGCTCACAGAACCCCGGGAATGGCGGGGAGCTGTTTTTT. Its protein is CASSSQNPGNGGELFF. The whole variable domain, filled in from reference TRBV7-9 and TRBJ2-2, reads DTGVSQNPRHKITKRGQNVTFRCDPISEHNRLYWYRQTLGQGPEFLTYFQNEAQLEKSRLLSDRFSAERPKGSFSTLEIQRTEQGDSAMYLCASSSQNPGNGGELFFGEGSRLTVL.

The CDR3 nucleotides are TGCAGTGCTAGAGATTGGAGGAATACCGCGAACACCGGGGAGCTGTTTTTT. Protein: CSARDWRNTANTGELFF. The gene calls are TRBV20-1 and TRBJ2-2; tentative D call: TRBD2 (5 bases). The CDR3 covers 17 residues. CDR1 is DFQATT and CDR2 is SNEGSKA in the germline V gene (reference sequence). Trimming cost V 0 bases and J 0 bases, with 14 bases left between them.